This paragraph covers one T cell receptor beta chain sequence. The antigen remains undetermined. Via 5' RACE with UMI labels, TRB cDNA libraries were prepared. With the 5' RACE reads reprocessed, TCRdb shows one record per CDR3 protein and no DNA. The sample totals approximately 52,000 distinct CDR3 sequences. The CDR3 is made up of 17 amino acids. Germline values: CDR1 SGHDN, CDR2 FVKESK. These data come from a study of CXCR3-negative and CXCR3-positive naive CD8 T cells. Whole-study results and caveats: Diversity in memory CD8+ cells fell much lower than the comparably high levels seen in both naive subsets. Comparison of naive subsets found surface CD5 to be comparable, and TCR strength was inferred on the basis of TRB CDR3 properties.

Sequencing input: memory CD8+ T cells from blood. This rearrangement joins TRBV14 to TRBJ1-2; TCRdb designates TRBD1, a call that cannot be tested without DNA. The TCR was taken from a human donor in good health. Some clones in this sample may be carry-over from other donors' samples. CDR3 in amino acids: CASSQTGTGLIDYGYTF.